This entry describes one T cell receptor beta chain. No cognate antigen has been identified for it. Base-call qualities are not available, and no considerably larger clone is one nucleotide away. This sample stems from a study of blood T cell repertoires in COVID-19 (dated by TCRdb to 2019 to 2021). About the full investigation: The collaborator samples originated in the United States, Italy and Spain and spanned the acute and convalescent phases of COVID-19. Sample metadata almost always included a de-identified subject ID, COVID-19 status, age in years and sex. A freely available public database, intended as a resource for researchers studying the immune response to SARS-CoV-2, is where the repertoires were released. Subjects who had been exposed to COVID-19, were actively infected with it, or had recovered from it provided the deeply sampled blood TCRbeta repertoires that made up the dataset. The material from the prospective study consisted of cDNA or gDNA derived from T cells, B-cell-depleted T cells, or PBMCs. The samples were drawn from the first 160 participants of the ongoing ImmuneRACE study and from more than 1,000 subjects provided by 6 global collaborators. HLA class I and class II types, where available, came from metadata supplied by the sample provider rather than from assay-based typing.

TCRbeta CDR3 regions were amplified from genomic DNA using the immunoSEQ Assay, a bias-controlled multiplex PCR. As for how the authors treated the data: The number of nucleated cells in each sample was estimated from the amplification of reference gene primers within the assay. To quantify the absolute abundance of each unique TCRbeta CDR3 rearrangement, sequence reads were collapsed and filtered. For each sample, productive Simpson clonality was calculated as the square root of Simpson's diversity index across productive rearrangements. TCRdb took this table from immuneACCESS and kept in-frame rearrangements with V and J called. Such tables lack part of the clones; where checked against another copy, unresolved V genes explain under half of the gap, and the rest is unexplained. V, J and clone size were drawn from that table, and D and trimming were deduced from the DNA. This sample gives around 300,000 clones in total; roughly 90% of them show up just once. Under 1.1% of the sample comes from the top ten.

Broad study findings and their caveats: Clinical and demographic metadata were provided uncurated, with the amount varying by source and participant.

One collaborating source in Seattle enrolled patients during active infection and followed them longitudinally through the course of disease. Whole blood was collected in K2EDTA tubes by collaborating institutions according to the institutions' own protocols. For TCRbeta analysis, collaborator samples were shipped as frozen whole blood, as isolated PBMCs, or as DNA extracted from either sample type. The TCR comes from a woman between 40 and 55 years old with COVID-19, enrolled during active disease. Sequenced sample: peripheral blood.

The CDR3 reads CASSLIPAGTDTQYF. The nucleotide sequence is given as TGCGCCAGCAGCTTGATTCCAGCGGGAACAGATACGCAGTATTTT. Recombination linked TRBV5-1 to TRBJ2-3; TRBD2 agrees with 7 junctional bases. V is pruned by 1 base and J by 3 bases, leaving 5 bases of the junction without a gene match. Measured from the cysteine to the phenylalanine, the CDR3 is 15 residues long. Of all the DNA, just the CDR3 is kept, 45 bases in frame from base 1. CDR1 SGHRS and CDR2 YFSETQ were looked up in the germline V gene.